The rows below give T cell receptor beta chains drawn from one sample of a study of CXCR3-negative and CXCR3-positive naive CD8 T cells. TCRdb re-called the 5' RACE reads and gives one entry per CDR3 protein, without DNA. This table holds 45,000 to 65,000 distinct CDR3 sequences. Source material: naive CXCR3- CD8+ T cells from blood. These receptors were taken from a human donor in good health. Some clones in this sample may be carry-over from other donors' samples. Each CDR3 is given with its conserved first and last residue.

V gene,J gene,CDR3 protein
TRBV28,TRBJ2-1,CASSYGTGNSYNEQFF
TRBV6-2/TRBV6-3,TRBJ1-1,CASSSMLLMNTEAFF
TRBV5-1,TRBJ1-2,CASSSFVNGGDGYTF
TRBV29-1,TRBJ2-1,CSLRQGGYNEQFF
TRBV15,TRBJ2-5,CATSRDRGGGEGYF
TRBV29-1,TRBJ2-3,CSATSYLTDTQYF
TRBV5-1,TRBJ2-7,CASSLRLDSFIYEQYF
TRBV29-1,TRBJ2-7,CSGLQGAYEQYF
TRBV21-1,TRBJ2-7,CASSKQQGYEQYF
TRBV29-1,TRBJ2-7,CSVVTDSYEQYF
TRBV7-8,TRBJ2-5,CASTPWERRETQYF
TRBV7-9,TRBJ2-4,CASSSPSYYEQYF
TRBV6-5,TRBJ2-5,CASSRTEQETQYF
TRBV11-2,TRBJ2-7,CASRRTDSYEQYF
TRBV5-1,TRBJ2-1,CASSLGGHEQFF
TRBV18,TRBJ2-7,CASSHRDRVDEQYF
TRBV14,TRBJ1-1,CASSQAVAGTEAFF
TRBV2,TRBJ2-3,CASTFRDRDTDTQYF
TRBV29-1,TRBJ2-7,CSVEDRGYEQYF
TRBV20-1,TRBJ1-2,CSARDGRDRNYGYTF
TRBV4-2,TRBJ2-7,CASSLDGPPQYF
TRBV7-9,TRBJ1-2,CASSLGDVQGGYTF
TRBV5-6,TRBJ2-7,CASSLPPGQGDEQYF
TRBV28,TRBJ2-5,CASSLMGSEETQYF
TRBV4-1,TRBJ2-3,CASSQVSELTDTQYF
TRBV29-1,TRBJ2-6,CSVEGRGRNGANVLTF
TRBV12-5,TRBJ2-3,CASGLVSEAGDTQYF
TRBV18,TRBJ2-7,CASSLVAMPYDEQYF
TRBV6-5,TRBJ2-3,CASSYRGTNTDTQDF
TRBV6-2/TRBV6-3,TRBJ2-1,CASMGLAEYNEQFF
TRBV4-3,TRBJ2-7,CASSQERSGSYEQYF
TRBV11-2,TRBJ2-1,CASSLDSASGANEQFF
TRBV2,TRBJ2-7,CASGHTAGTGSYEQYF
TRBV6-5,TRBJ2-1,CASSYSRTSGGNEQFF
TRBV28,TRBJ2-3,CASTPLRTTDTQYF
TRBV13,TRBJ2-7,CASSPRDSPYEQYF
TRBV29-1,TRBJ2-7,CSVAGDREGYEQYF
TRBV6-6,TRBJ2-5,CASSISLRLAGVETQYF
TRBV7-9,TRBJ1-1,CASSLLGEEAFF
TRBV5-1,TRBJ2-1,CASSLVDNEQFF
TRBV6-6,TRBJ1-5,CATGDRIGQPQHF
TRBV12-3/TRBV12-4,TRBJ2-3,CASNQGASITDTQYF
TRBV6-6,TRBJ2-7,CASSSDSYEQYF
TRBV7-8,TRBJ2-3,CASTFKREDSSDTQYF
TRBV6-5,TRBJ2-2,CASSYSRAGELFF
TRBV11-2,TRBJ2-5,CASSFEPRETQYF
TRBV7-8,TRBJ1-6,CASSPDRGLSPLHF